This TCR beta chain was identified in a study of CD4 T cells in relation to SARS-CoV-2 and coronaviruses. Study-wide context: Crossreactive spike epitopes shared across donors were mapped to their HLA restriction.

After removal of 3 bases from V and 5 bases from J, the junction contained 6 bases not matched to a gene. CDR1 is MNHNS, CDR2 SASEGT, per germline. The CDR3 has 15 amino acids. Assay: immunoSEQ multiplex PCR; the TCRdb copy retains only in-frame clones and omits some. The sample has about 59,000 clones, around 86% seen once. CD4+ T cells from unexposed donors were obtained before the COVID-19 pandemic (2011-2018). Sequencing was carried out using memory CD4+ T cells from PBMCs. This clonotype was obtained from a human donor in good health. The chain employs TRBV6-1 and TRBJ2-1; 8 nucleotides agree with TRBD1. The CDR3 bases are TGTGCCAGCAGTGATGAACGCAGGGGGCACAATGAGCAGTTCTTC. Translated, it gives CASSDERRGHNEQFF.